This T cell receptor (beta chain) was sequenced during a study of siplizumab effects on memory and regulatory T cells. Germline V gives CDR1 LNHDA, CDR2 SQIVND (reference sequence). V shed 6 bases and J 1 base; nucleotides not matched to a gene: 2. This CDR3 spans 14 amino acids. Sequenced by immunoSEQ multiplex PCR; TCRdb stores in-frame clones only, minus some. The profile covers over 60,000 clones, with less than 95% appearing a single time and more than 25% taken by the ten largest. This clone turned up a few times. Its specificity is unknown. Study-level results: Apparently more diverse than memory cells, naive T cells also seemed major alloresponse contributors.

This TCR derives from a human donor in good health. This chain links TRBV19 with TRBJ1-1; 10 positions agree with TRBD1. What was sequenced was CD8+ T cells sorted from blood. The CDR3 loop is CASRGDRGNTEAFF. CDR3 nucleotides: TGTGCCAGTAGAGGGGACAGGGGGAACACTGAAGCTTTCTTT.